This passage covers 8 T cell receptor beta chains from one sample sequenced in a study of regulatory T cells in long-lasting Graves disease. The time point was: persistent/refractory GD, antithyroid drugs over 5 years with positive TRAb. From RNA extracted from PBMCs, the TCR library was made. Researchers made TCR beta libraries by using iRepertoire HTBI primers and running Arm-PCR on CDR3 regions. TCRdb re-called the multiplex PCR reads with MiXCR, one entry per CDR3 protein. Of 300,000 to 400,000 distinct CDR3 sequences listed, about 20% were seen once; the top ten hold 29%. The starting material was peripheral blood mononuclear cells (PBMCs), obtained when the disease was refractory, from a patient treated with antithyroid drugs. The receptors were gathered from a female donor with Graves disease.

The rearrangement links TRBV10-3 to TRBJ2-3, with D possibly TRBD2 on 6 matching bases. Looked up from germline, CDR1 is ENHRY and CDR2 is SYGVKD. Trimming left V 10 bases short and J 3 bases short, with 17 bases between. The CDR3 is made up of 14 amino acids. In DNA form, the CDR3 reads TGTGCCACCCGGCCGGGAGTGGAGACAGATACGCAGTATTTT. Amino acids: CATRPGVETDTQYF.

Worth noting for this clonotype: Being one base from a much bigger clone, this may be a read error. J is TRBJ2-2 and V is TRBV24-1, with D tentatively TRBD2 (6 bases). V lost 7 bases and J 1 base, leaving 15 bases between the germline ends. This CDR3 spans 16 amino acids. The V gene's germline CDR1 is KGHDR and CDR2 SFDVKD. The CDR3, as DNA: TGTGCCACCAGCGAGAGGAGGGGCGTGAACACCGGGGAGCTGTTTTTT. It encodes CATSERRGVNTGELFF.

This clonotype was observed many times. The chain carries TRBV28 and TRBJ2-7; 8 bases map to TRBD1. Germline CDR1 and CDR2: MDHEN and SYDVKM. The CDR3 length is 15 residues. After removal of 8 bases from V and 4 bases from J, the junction contained 13 bases not matched to a gene. CDR3 in DNA: TGTGCCAGCTTAGGGAAGGACAGGGCTTTGTACGAGCAGTACTTC. Amino acids: CASLGKDRALYEQYF.

This clonotype was recorded at least ten times. J is TRBJ1-2 and V is TRBV2; no clear D gene. This CDR3 comprises 19 residues. V was pared by 8 bases and J by 3 bases, with 31 bases between. The germline gives CDR1 SNHLY, CDR2 FYNNEI. CDR3 in amino acids: CASRGPTGKRKHVDYGYTF. The CDR3 coding sequence is TGTGCCAGCCGAGGCCCTACGGGGAAACGTAAGCATGTGGACTATGGCTACACCTTC.

Many counts were recorded for this clonotype. The rearrangement uses TRBV3-1 and TRBJ1-1; D might be TRBD1 (5 bases). The CDR3 sequence is 14 residues long. The germline CDR1 and CDR2 sequences are LGHDT and YNNKEL (reference sequence). Between the trimmed V and J ends, which lost 2 bases and 4 bases, there was a span of 11 bases. Here the CDR3 DNA reads TGTGCCAGCAGCCAAAGGGGTAGAATCACTGAAGCTTTCTTT. It specifies CASSQRGRITEAFF.

This clonotype was seen ten or more times. The gene calls are TRBV28 and TRBJ2-5; the D gene is possibly TRBD2 (5 bases). This CDR3 is 13 amino acids long. Germline V gene data show CDR1 as MDHEN and CDR2 as SYDVKM. V dropped 3 bases and J dropped 3 bases, with 8 bases sitting between them. Written as DNA, the CDR3 is TGTGCCAGCAGTTTCCGGGGAAAAGAGACCCAGTACTTC. It is translated as CASSFRGKETQYF. The full variable domain, rest sourced from reference TRBV28 and TRBJ2-5, is DVKVTQSSRYLVKRTGEKVFLECVQDMDHENMFWYRQDPGLGLRLIYFSYDVKMKEKGDIPEGYSVSREKKERFSLILESASTNQTSMYLCASSFRGKETQYFGPGTRLLVL.

The chain combines TRBV2 with TRBJ2-5; weak D call: TRBD2 (6 bases). Trimming pared 5 bases from V and 7 bases from J, leaving 14 bases between. Germline V lookup: CDR1 SNHLY, CDR2 FYNNEI. CDR3 length: 13 residues. CDR3 nucleotide sequence: TGTGCCAGCAGTTTGGAGGGATTCGGGACCCAGTACTTC. Its translation: CASSLEGFGTQYF.

This clonotype was observed many times. Since a much larger clone is just one base distant, this may be a read error. The chain is built from TRBV10-3 and TRBJ2-7; 9 bases align to TRBD1. V was pared by 4 bases and J by 3 bases, with 1 base of the junction left unmatched. The germline V gene encodes CDR1 ENHRY and CDR2 SYGVKD. This CDR3 comprises 13 residues. CDR3: CAISAGQGYEQYF. CDR3 nucleotides: TGTGCCATCAGTGCGGGACAGGGCTACGAGCAGTACTTC.